The 25 T cell receptor beta chains in this list originate from one sample, sequenced in a study of patients and donors after allogeneic stem cell transplantation. TCRdb redid the calling of the RT-PCR reads with MiXCR, one entry per CDR3 protein. The sample shows 24,000 or so distinct CDR3 sequences, 25% to 35% of them seen only once. Sequenced: blood, either unsorted or a sorted T cell fraction (not recorded which). These receptor sequences come from a human donor who was either an allogeneic HSCT recipient or a stem cell or donor lymphocyte infusion donor (not recorded which). It is not recorded whose cells these are; they may come from a transplant donor.

The V and J genes are TRBV16 and TRBJ2-3, with no clear D. The length of the CDR3 is 16 residues. CDR1 is KGHSY, CDR2 FQNENV, per germline. V lost 5 bases and J lost 2, with 17 bases in between. In nucleotides, the CDR3 is TGTGCCAGCAGCTCACTAAGAGCTTTACACACAGATACGCAGTATTTT. It yields the protein CASSSLRALHTDTQYF.

Only a few counts were recorded for this clonotype. V is TRBV11-2 and J is TRBJ1-6; no definite D call. The CDR3 has 15 amino acids. Trimming shortened V by 0 bases and J by 7 bases, and 10 bases separated the two germline ends. From germline, CDR1 is SGHAT and CDR2 FQNNGV. CDR3 nucleotides: TGTGCCAGCAGCTTAGAAAACGGAGGAAATTCACCCCTCCACTTT. Protein sequence: CASSLENGGNSPLHF. Variable domain in full (rest from reference TRBV11-2 and TRBJ1-6): EAGVAQSPRYKIIEKRQSVAFWCNPISGHATLYWYQQILGQGPKLLIQFQNNGVVDDSQLPKDRFSAERLKGVDSTLKIQPAKLEDSAVYLCASSLENGGNSPLHFGNGTRLTVT.

This chain uses TRBV12-3 or TRBV12-4 with TRBJ2-2; D may be TRBD1 or TRBD2 (6 bases each). The CDR3 has 13 amino acids. Trimming removed 3 bases at V and 8 bases at J, with 10 bases between. The CDR3 here is CASSFQGRGELFF. The DNA for the CDR3 is TGTGCCAGCAGTTTCCAGGGGAGGGGGGAGCTGTTTTTT.

This clonotype was observed a handful of times. The rearrangement links TRBV10-3 to TRBJ1-1; 8 bases are a match to TRBD1. Germline V gene sequence: CDR1 ENHRY, CDR2 SYGVKD. The V gene end was trimmed by 6 bases and the J gene end by 3 bases; junction bases not matched to a gene: 6. This CDR3 comprises 14 residues. CDR3: CAISDRGGDTEAFF. The CDR3 nucleotides read TGTGCCATCAGCGACAGGGGAGGCGACACTGAAGCTTTCTTT.

The J gene is TRBJ2-3, the V gene TRBV28; D gene unclear. Germline V lookup: CDR1 MDHEN, CDR2 SYDVKM. This CDR3 comprises 14 residues. V was pared by 5 bases and J by 1 base, with 10 bases between. The CDR3 DNA sequence: TGTGCCAGCAGTACGCCTCCGGGCACAGATACGCAGTATTTT. This sequence encodes CASSTPPGTDTQYF.

This clonotype has just a few counts. The chain carries TRBV10-3 and TRBJ1-1; D is possibly TRBD1 (6 bases). Per germline, CDR1 ENHRY and CDR2 SYGVKD. The CDR3 has 16 amino acids. Trimming took off 4 bases at V and 4 bases at J, with 19 bases between the two ends. The CDR3 loop reads CAISVQSRTGSTEAFF. The CDR3 nucleotides are TGTGCCATCAGTGTCCAAAGCCGCACAGGGAGCACTGAAGCTTTCTTT.

This chain uses TRBV12-3 or TRBV12-4 with TRBJ1-2; D is uncertain. The length of the CDR3 is 13 residues. V was pared by 1 base and J by 2 bases, with 5 bases between. Here the CDR3 DNA reads TGTGCCAGCAGTTTAGACGGAAACTATGGCTACACCTTC. Residues: CASSLDGNYGYTF.

This clonotype was detected only a few times. The chain uses TRBV6-1 and TRBJ1-1; D gene unclear. This CDR3 contains 14 residues. CDR1 and CDR2 (germline): MNHNS, SASEGT. Trimming left V 7 bases short and J 0 bases short, with 12 bases between. The CDR3 DNA follows: TGTGCCAGCAATACAGTGTGGGTGAACACTGAAGCTTTCTTT. Translation gives CASNTVWVNTEAFF.

This chain links TRBV20-1 with TRBJ1-1; no reliable D call. The germline gives CDR1 DFQATT, CDR2 SNEGSKA (reference sequence). This CDR3 is built from 13 residues. V lost 1 base to trimming and J lost 2 bases, with 8 bases between them. This CDR3 is CSARGAVNTEAFF. The CDR3 DNA is TGCAGTGCTAGAGGGGCGGTTAACACTGAAGCTTTCTTT.

This clonotype was counted a few times. V gene TRBV20-1 combines with J gene TRBJ1-6; D call uncertain. The CDR3 runs to 13 residues. Trimming took 6 bases from V and 10 from J, leaving 16 bases between them. Germline values: CDR1 DFQATT, CDR2 SNEGSKA (reference sequence). The CDR3 region has the DNA TGCAGTGCCGCGGAGCTAAACGGATCACCCCTCCACTTT. It encodes CSAAELNGSPLHF.

The sample holds many counts of this clonotype. The CDR3 here is CASRDRATGELFF. In nucleotides, the CDR3 is TGTGCCAGCAGAGACAGGGCGACCGGGGAGCTGTTTTTT. This rearrangement joins TRBV25-1 to TRBJ2-2; TRBD1 matches 7 bases. After removal of 6 bases from V and 5 bases from J, the junction contained 3 bases not matched to a gene. Per the germline V gene, CDR1 is MGHDK and CDR2 is SYGVNS. CDR3 length: 13 amino acids.

This chain uses TRBV28 with TRBJ2-1; D is perhaps TRBD1 (5 bases). Germline V gene data show CDR1 as MDHEN and CDR2 as SYDVKM. CDR3 size: 14 residues. The V gene lost 3 bases and the J gene lost 5 bases, with 11 bases spanning the gap. The CDR3 sequence: CASSFVRANNEQFF. CDR3 bases: TGTGCCAGCAGTTTTGTCAGGGCAAACAATGAGCAGTTCTTC.

This clonotype was detected a few times. The V gene is TRBV28, the J gene TRBJ1-1; D is unresolved. The CDR3 runs to 11 residues. CDR1 is MDHEN and CDR2 is SYDVKM in the germline V gene. The V end was cut by 10 bases, the J end by 2 bases, with 8 bases between. CDR3 bases: TGTGCCACCGAGAGTAACACTGAAGCTTTCTTT. Its protein is CATESNTEAFF.

The gene calls are TRBV5-1 and TRBJ2-3; no definite D call. Trimming left V 4 bases short and J 2 bases short, with 8 bases between. CDR1 and CDR2 from the germline V gene are SGHRS and YFSETQ. The CDR3 extends over 13 amino acids. In DNA form, the CDR3 reads TGCGCCAGCAGCCCCCCCCACACAGATACGCAGTATTTT. Translation gives CASSPPHTDTQYF.

The J gene is TRBJ1-1, the V gene TRBV7-2; D gene uncertain. The CDR3 consists of 14 residues. Trimming shortened V by 0 bases and J by 5 bases, and 10 bases separated the two germline ends. The germline V gene encodes CDR1 SGHTA and CDR2 FQGNSA. The CDR3 DNA reads as TGTGCCAGCAGCTTAGCGGAAGGGAAAACTGAAGCTTTCTTT. Its protein is CASSLAEGKTEAFF.

The V call is TRBV4-3, the J call TRBJ1-6; D unclear. Per germline, CDR1 LGHNA and CDR2 YSLEER. CDR3 length: 15 residues. Trimming removed 2 bases at V and 9 bases at J, with 14 bases between. CDR3 sequence reads: CASSQNWVAVSPLHF. The CDR3 DNA reads as TGCGCCAGCAGCCAAAACTGGGTTGCGGTTTCACCCCTCCACTTT.

The genes are TRBV27 and TRBJ1-5; 7 bases match TRBD1. CDR3 length: 13 residues. The V and J ends lost 5 bases and 7 bases, in that order; junction bases with no gene match: 5. Germline CDR1 MNHEY, CDR2 SMNVEV (reference sequence). CDR3 DNA: TGTGCCAGCAGTCCGGACAGGCTGCAGCCCCAGCATTTT. Translation gives CASSPDRLQPQHF.

The chain joins TRBV15 to TRBJ2-3; no definite D call. Trimming left V 3 bases short and J 2 bases short, with 3 bases between. The CDR3 sequence is 12 residues long. CDR1 is LNHNV, CDR2 YYDKDF, per germline (reference sequence). CDR3 sequence reads: CATSSDTDTQYF. In DNA, the CDR3 is TGTGCCACCAGCAGCGACACAGATACGCAGTATTTT.

CDR3 nucleotide sequence: TGTGCCAGCAGCCAAAGAGTCCCGGACACCGGGGAGCTGTTTTTT. Its translation: CASSQRVPDTGELFF. The chain is built from TRBV14 and TRBJ2-2, with D hard to call. The CDR3 is made up of 15 amino acids. V gave up 2 bases and J gave up 3 bases, with 10 bases separating them. CDR1 and CDR2 from the germline V gene are SGHDN and FVKESK.

V is TRBV7-2 and J is TRBJ1-5; TRBD1 might be the D (5 bases). Germline V lookup: CDR1 SGHTA, CDR2 FQGNSA. Trimming took off 5 bases at V and 8 bases at J, with 16 bases between the two ends. The CDR3 extends over 14 amino acids. DNA of the CDR3: TGTGCCAGCAGCCCCGGGACCCTGAGGGAGCCCCAGCATTTT. It encodes CASSPGTLREPQHF.

The chain joins TRBV29-1 to TRBJ2-5, with D tentatively TRBD1 (7 bases). This CDR3 has 13 residues. V dropped 4 bases and J dropped 4 bases, with 13 bases sitting between them. Germline V lookup: CDR1 SQVTM, CDR2 ANQGSEA. CDR3 DNA: TGCAGCGTTGGACAGGGAGGCCCAGAGACCCAGTACTTC. It codes for CSVGQGGPETQYF.

The V gene is TRBV20-1, the J gene TRBJ2-1, with D tentatively TRBD2 (5 bases). The germline V gene has CDR1 DFQATT and CDR2 SNEGSKA (reference sequence). The CDR3 totals 10 residues. CDR3: CSARVSEQFF. The CDR3 bases are TGCAGCGCGAGGGTCAGTGAGCAGTTCTTC.

J is TRBJ1-2 and V is TRBV6-5, with D possibly TRBD1 on 6 matching bases. V was pared by 6 bases and J by 8 bases, with 19 bases between. This CDR3 comprises 14 residues. Germline V gene sequence: CDR1 MNHEY, CDR2 SVGAGI. The CDR3 bases are TGTGCCAGCAGCCGCGGCGGGCCTAGGGGGGGCTACACCTTC. As protein: CASSRGGPRGGYTF.

The gene calls are TRBV4-2 and TRBJ1-1; D remains unclear. The CDR3 loop spans 12 amino acids. V was cut by 0 bases and J by 7 bases, with 6 bases left in between. In germline, CDR1 is LGHNA, CDR2 YNFKEQ. The CDR3 here is CASSQDVSEAFF. The CDR3 nucleotides read TGTGCCAGCAGCCAAGATGTTAGTGAAGCTTTCTTT.

The chain combines TRBV27 with TRBJ1-4, with no clear D. The CDR3 has 16 residues. The germline V and J ends were trimmed by 0 bases and 1 base, with 9 bases remaining between them. Per the germline V gene, CDR1 is MNHEY and CDR2 is SMNVEV (reference sequence). CDR3 sequence (DNA): TGTGCCAGCAGTTTATCTTCGAGGAGAACTAATGAAAAACTGTTTTTT. Amino acid sequence: CASSLSSRRTNEKLFF.